The next 18 T cell receptor beta chains were all read from a single sample in a study of OX40 agonist ivuxolimab in advanced cancers. Some clones are missing from TCRdb's copy, which holds only in-frame ones; the method was immunoSEQ multiplex PCR. Here the sample spans approximately 63,000 clones, more than 65% being singletons. The input for sequencing was CD4+ or CD8+ T cells sorted from blood, taken in a trial of the OX40 agonist ivuxolimab. These receptors were taken from an adult with an advanced solid tumor such as melanoma, head and neck, liver or kidney cancer.

J is TRBJ2-3 and V is TRBV27; D is perhaps TRBD2 (6 bases). The CDR3 spans 15 residues. Germline V gene sequence: CDR1 MNHEY, CDR2 SMNVEV (reference sequence). V was pared by 5 bases and J by 0 bases, with 12 bases between. CDR3 loop: CASSRLVGSTDTQYF. In DNA form, the CDR3 reads TGTGCCAGCAGTCGACTAGTTGGGAGCACAGATACGCAGTATTTT.

The chain joins TRBV4-1 to TRBJ2-7, with D possibly TRBD1 on 6 matching bases. The CDR3 is made up of 15 amino acids. Trimming pared 2 bases from V and 1 base from J, leaving 12 bases between. CDR1 is MGHRA, CDR2 YSYEKL, per germline. The CDR3 here is CASSQYSGESYEQYF. The CDR3 bases are TGCGCCAGCAGCCAATACTCAGGGGAATCCTACGAGCAGTACTTC.

The table lists this clone with a few counts. This chain uses TRBV30 with TRBJ2-5, with TRBD2 matching over 7 bases. This CDR3 region has 13 residues. Germline CDR1 reads GTSNPN; CDR2 reads SVGIG (reference sequence). The V and J ends lost 5 bases and 1 base, in that order; junction bases with no gene match: 4. CDR3 coding DNA: TGTGCCTGGGACAGCGGGACCCAAGAGACCCAGTACTTC. Translating it yields CAWDSGTQETQYF.

This clone showed up just a few times. The chain employs TRBV18 and TRBJ2-3, with D possibly TRBD1 on 6 matching bases. Germline loops: CDR1 KGHSH, CDR2 LQKENI. V was cut by 3 bases and J by 7 bases, with 32 bases left in between. The CDR3 length is 20 residues. The CDR3 DNA sequence: TGTGCCAGCTCACCCTCGTCCGGGACAAGAACGGCCGGGTCCCTAAATACGCAGTATTTT. Its translation: CASSPSSGTRTAGSLNTQYF.

This clone occurred a few times. V and J are TRBV5-1 and TRBJ1-1; possibly TRBD1 for D (5 bases). The CDR3 spans 12 residues. Germline V gene lookup returns CDR1 SGHRS and CDR2 YFSETQ. With 0 bases removed from V and 11 bases from J, the gap between germline ends came to 11 bases. The CDR3: CASSLGIGEAFF. The CDR3 DNA reads TGCGCCAGCAGCTTGGGAATAGGGGAGGCTTTCTTT. Full variable domain (remainder filled in from reference TRBV5-1 and TRBJ1-1): KAGVTQTPRYLIKTRGQQVTLSCSPISGHRSVSWYQQTPGQGLQFLFEYFSETQRNKGNFPGRFSGRQFSNSRSEMNVSTLELGDSALYLCASSLGIGEAFFGQGTRLTVV.

This clone was picked up one time. The V call is TRBV9, the J call TRBJ1-1; D is uncertain. Germline CDR1 and CDR2: SGDLS and YYNGEE. This CDR3 comprises 13 residues. V lost 2 bases and J 2 bases, leaving 7 bases between the germline ends. Here the CDR3 DNA reads TGTGCCAGCAGCGTTGGTGCAAACACTGAAGCTTTCTTT. Protein sequence: CASSVGANTEAFF.

This chain joins TRBV27 and TRBJ1-1; D is unclear. Looked up from germline, CDR1 is MNHEY and CDR2 is SMNVEV (reference sequence). The CDR3 covers 11 residues. The germline V and J ends were trimmed by 3 bases and 11 bases, with 10 bases remaining between them. In nucleotides, the CDR3 is TGTGCCAGCAGTTTCTACGGGGAGGCTTTCTTT. Protein: CASSFYGEAFF.

The CDR3 nucleotides read TGTGCCAGCAGCTTAGGGATCCTAATCAATCAGCCCCAGCATTTT. Amino acid sequence: CASSLGILINQPQHF. The chain uses TRBV7-8 and TRBJ1-5; no reliable D call. The CDR3 has 15 amino acids. Trimming removed 1 base from V and 3 bases from J, with 10 bases in between. Germline V lookup: CDR1 SGHVS, CDR2 FQNEAQ. Drawing the rest from reference TRBV7-8 and TRBJ1-5, the complete variable domain is GAGVSQSPRYKVAKRGQDVALRCDPISGHVSLFWYQQALGQGPEFLTYFQNEAQLDKSGLPSDRFFAERPEGSVSTLKIQRTQQEDSAVYLCASSLGILINQPQHFGDGTRLSIL.

The count of this clone is one. The rearrangement uses TRBV29-1 and TRBJ1-4; possibly TRBD1 for D (5 bases). Germline CDR1 and CDR2: SQVTM and ANQGSEA. CDR3 length: 13 amino acids. V shed 1 base and J shed 7 bases, with 10 bases lying between them. The CDR3 DNA is TGCAGCGTTGAAGGGACAACTCCTGAAAAACTGTTTTTT. Its translation is CSVEGTTPEKLFF.

V gene TRBV29-1 combines with J gene TRBJ1-3; 7 bases agree with TRBD1. The V segment lost 5 bases and the J segment 9 bases; nucleotides outside the gene matches: 16. The CDR3 consists of 15 residues. Germline values: CDR1 SQVTM, CDR2 ANQGSEA. For the CDR3, the DNA is TGCAGCGTTACTCCGGAGACAGGGCGAGAGAGCACCATATATTTT. It yields the protein CSVTPETGRESTIYF.

In regard to this clone: The limits of the CDR3 on the DNA are not certain, so only TCRdb's listed CDR3 is given. The chain has TRBV9 and TRBJ1-4. Germline V gene data show CDR1 as SGDLS and CDR2 as YYNGEE. With termini counted, the CDR3 has 16 amino acids. CDR3 sequence reads: CASSVATSGQNEKLFF.

This clone was counted a single time. This sequence joins TRBV30 and TRBJ1-6, with D maybe TRBD1 (6 bases). This CDR3 has 16 amino acids. Germline V gene sequence: CDR1 GTSNPN, CDR2 SVGIG (reference sequence). V shed 5 bases and J shed 0 bases, with 14 bases lying between them. CDR3: CAWGDTGNSYNSPLHF. The CDR3, as DNA: TGTGCCTGGGGGGACACGGGCAACTCCTATAATTCACCCCTCCACTTT. Using reference TRBV30 and TRBJ1-6 for the parts outside the CDR3, the full variable domain is SQTIHQWPATLVQPVGSPLSLECTVEGTSNPNLYWYRQAAGRGLQLLFYSVGIGQISSEVPQNLSASRPQDRQFILSSKKLLLSDSGFYLCAWGDTGNSYNSPLHFGNGTRLTVT.

The J gene is TRBJ2-7, the V gene TRBV7-3, with D unresolved. V was clipped by 4 bases and J by 3 bases, with 10 bases between them. The germline gives CDR1 SGHTA, CDR2 FQGTGA. This CDR3 has 13 amino acids. CDR3 coding DNA: TGTGCCAGCAGCTCTGGGAAATACTACGAGCAGTACTTC. Amino acids: CASSSGKYYEQYF. Together with reference TRBV7-3 and TRBJ2-7, the CDR3 gives the full variable domain: GAGVSQTPSNKVTEKGKYVELRCDPISGHTALYWYRQSLGQGPEFLIYFQGTGAADDSGLPNDRFFAVRPEGSVSTLKIQRTERGDSAVYLCASSSGKYYEQYFGPGTRLTVT.

The CDR3 is CASSVGPQAPYNEQFF. CDR3 bases: TGTGCCAGCAGCGTAGGACCCCAAGCACCCTACAATGAGCAGTTCTTC. The rearrangement uses TRBV9 and TRBJ2-1; D call uncertain. Trimming took off 0 bases at V and 2 bases at J, with 12 bases between the two ends. Germline-derived CDR1 and CDR2 are SGDLS and YYNGEE. CDR3 size: 16 residues.

This chain uses TRBV5-5 with TRBJ1-4; no reliable D call. With 1 base removed from V and 5 bases from J, the gap between germline ends came to 12 bases. CDR3 length: 15 residues. Germline CDR1 and CDR2: SGHKS and YYEKEE (reference sequence). CDR3 sequence (DNA): TGTGCCAGCAGCTTGATAACAGCTATAAATGAAAAACTGTTTTTT. Its translation: CASSLITAINEKLFF.

This sequence joins TRBV6-5 and TRBJ1-3; D possibly corresponds to TRBD1 (6 bases). The germline CDR1 and CDR2 sequences are MNHEY and SVGAGI. The CDR3 length is 13 residues. Trimming cost V 8 bases and J 4 bases, with 12 bases left between them. The CDR3 sequence is CASSGGRGNTIYF. The CDR3 region has the DNA TGTGCCAGCTCCGGGGGGCGAGGAAACACCATATATTTT.

The gene calls are TRBV4-1 and TRBJ2-1, with TRBD1 matching 7 bases. The V gene end was trimmed by 5 bases and the J gene end by 5 bases; junction bases not matched to a gene: 9. The V gene's germline CDR1 is MGHRA and CDR2 YSYEKL. The CDR3 contains 15 residues. CDR3 bases: TGCGCCAGCAGCGAGACAGGGAATACCAACAATGAGCAGTTCTTC. Translating it yields CASSETGNTNNEQFF.

The V and J genes are TRBV6-5 and TRBJ1-2; D not resolved. The CDR3 is 12 amino acids. Trimming cost V 3 bases and J 10 bases, with 12 bases left between them. From germline, CDR1 is MNHEY and CDR2 SVGAGI. The CDR3 loop is CASSYESLDYTF. The CDR3 DNA follows: TGTGCCAGCAGTTATGAGAGTCTCGACTACACCTTC.